This entry lists 27 T cell receptor beta chains sequenced from one sample in a study of CD8 T cells in ankylosing spondylitis. Study outcomes and limitations: There was a TCR beta motif, made of eight highly homologous variants, that appeared characteristic of ankylosing spondylitis blood.

TCRdb reanalysed the 5' RACE reads using MiXCR and keeps one entry per CDR3 protein. The sample carries about 800,000 distinct CDR3 sequences, 12% recorded once. These receptors' targets are unknown. Sequencing was carried out using blood, either unsorted or a sorted T cell fraction (not recorded which). Receptors originate from a male donor with ankylosing spondylitis.

This clonotype has only a few counts. The CDR3: CASSRGEFEQYF. CDR3 sequence (DNA): TGTGCCAGCAGTCGAGGGGAATTCGAGCAGTACTTC. The chain joins TRBV6-2 or TRBV6-3 to TRBJ2-7; D tentatively reads TRBD1 or TRBD2 (5 bases each). Trimming removed 5 bases at V and 6 bases at J, with 11 bases between. The CDR3 length is 12 residues. The germline V gene has CDR1 MNHEY and CDR2 SVGEGT.

The CDR3 bases are TGCAGTGCTGCGGACTACCTCCAAGAGACCCAGTACTTC. Translation: CSAADYLQETQYF. This chain uses TRBV20-1 with TRBJ2-5; possibly TRBD2 for D (6 bases). Trimming took off 5 bases at V and 1 base at J, with 11 bases between the two ends. CDR1 and CDR2 (germline): DFQATT, SNEGSKA (reference sequence). The length of the CDR3 is 13 residues.

This clonotype was counted between two and nine times. The chain employs TRBV5-8 and TRBJ1-5; D uncertain. Deletions cut 4 bases from V and 6 bases from J, with 17 bases between. Germline V lookup: CDR1 SGHTS, CDR2 YDEGEE. This CDR3 has 15 residues. DNA for the CDR3: TGTGCCAGCAGCCATCGGACCGGGTACGGTCAGCCCCAGCATTTT. This gives the protein CASSHRTGYGQPQHF. The whole variable domain, filled in from reference TRBV5-8 and TRBJ1-5, reads EAGVTQSPTHLIKTRGQQATLRCSPISGHTSVYWYQQALGLGLQFLLWYDEGEERNRGNFPPRFSGRQFPNYSSELNVNALELEDSALYLCASSHRTGYGQPQHFGDGTRLSIL.

This chain links TRBV5-1 with TRBJ2-3; TRBD2 agrees at 13 bases. The CDR3 has 16 residues. V trimming: 3 bases; J trimming: 8 bases; junction bases outside the gene matches: 9. Germline V CDR1 and CDR2: SGHRS, YFSETQ. The CDR3: CASSWRLAGGSATQYF. DNA for the CDR3: TGCGCCAGCAGCTGGCGACTAGCGGGAGGATCTGCTACGCAGTATTTT. The entire variable domain, with the rest obtained from reference TRBV5-1 and TRBJ2-3, is as follows: KAGVTQTPRYLIKTRGQQVTLSCSPISGHRSVSWYQQTPGQGLQFLFEYFSETQRNKGNFPGRFSGRQFSNSRSEMNVSTLELGDSALYLCASSWRLAGGSATQYFGPGTRLTVL.

This rearrangement joins TRBV7-2 to TRBJ1-2; possibly TRBD1 for D (6 bases). This CDR3 spans 15 amino acids. Trimming took off 1 base at V and 8 bases at J, with 17 bases between the two ends. The V gene's germline CDR1 is SGHTA and CDR2 FQGNSA. For the CDR3, the DNA is TGTGCCAGCAGCTTAGATTCAGGGGCGTTTCGAGGCTACACCTTC. This sequence encodes CASSLDSGAFRGYTF. Using reference TRBV7-2 and TRBJ1-2 for the parts outside the CDR3, the full variable domain is GAGVSQSPSNKVTEKGKDVELRCDPISGHTALYWYRQSLGQGLEFLIYFQGNSAPDKSGLPSDRFSAERTGGSVSTLTIQRTQQEDSAVYLCASSLDSGAFRGYTFGSGTRLTVV.

The genes are TRBV4-3 and TRBJ2-1, with D possibly being TRBD1 (6 bases). The CDR3 runs to 14 residues. Per germline, CDR1 LGHNA and CDR2 YSLEER. V was pared by 5 bases and J by 4 bases, with 12 bases between. The CDR3 spells CASSNRAFYNEQFF. The CDR3 DNA is TGCGCCAGCAGCAACAGGGCGTTTTACAATGAGCAGTTCTTC.

This clonotype was found many times. This rearrangement joins TRBV7-2 to TRBJ2-7, with D possibly TRBD2 on 5 matching bases. This CDR3 has 13 residues. Germline values: CDR1 SGHTA, CDR2 FQGNSA. V was cut by 0 bases and J by 7 bases, with 10 bases left in between. CDR3: CASSLAPRGEQYF. The CDR3 DNA follows: TGTGCCAGCAGCTTAGCCCCTCGAGGGGAGCAGTACTTC.

The gene calls are TRBV4-3 and TRBJ1-1; the D is unclear. The CDR3 consists of 13 residues. The V gene's germline CDR1 is LGHNA and CDR2 YSLEER. Trimming removed 3 bases from V and 8 bases from J, with 13 bases in between. The CDR3 region has the DNA TGCGCCAGCAGCCACCAAACCCCGCGGGAAGCTTTCTTT. It translates to CASSHQTPREAFF.

This clonotype has at least ten counts. The chain has TRBV20-1 and TRBJ1-2; D gene unclear. Trimming removed 7 bases from V and 3 bases from J, with 9 bases in between. CDR1 is DFQATT and CDR2 is SNEGSKA in the germline V gene (reference sequence). The CDR3 loop spans 11 amino acids. CDR3 residues: CSGSTYYGYTF. Here the CDR3 DNA reads TGCAGTGGGAGCACCTACTATGGCTACACCTTC.

The sample holds a few counts of this clonotype. The chain combines TRBV6-1 with TRBJ1-1; D ambiguous. This CDR3 contains 14 residues. Trimming cost V 0 bases and J 1 base, with 6 bases left between them. CDR1 is MNHNS, CDR2 SASEGT, per germline. CDR3 amino acids: CASSEAPGNTEAFF. The CDR3 nucleotides are TGTGCCAGCAGTGAAGCGCCGGGGAACACTGAAGCTTTCTTT.

The chain couples TRBV6-1 to TRBJ2-1; 14 bases line up with TRBD2. From germline, CDR1 is MNHNS and CDR2 SASEGT. Losses at the gene ends were 8 bases for V and 10 bases for J; bases not matched to a gene: 7. This CDR3 comprises 14 residues. In nucleotides, the CDR3 is TGTGCCAGCTCGGGACTAGCGGGAGAGGGGGAGCAGTTCTTC. Translating it yields CASSGLAGEGEQFF.

This clonotype has a handful of counts. This sequence joins TRBV20-1 and TRBJ1-1; D possibly corresponds to TRBD1 (6 bases). V was clipped by 5 bases and J by 5 bases, with 9 bases between them. CDR1 is DFQATT and CDR2 is SNEGSKA in the germline V gene (reference sequence). CDR3 length: 11 residues. For the CDR3, the DNA is TGCAGTGCTGCAGGGGATACTGAAGCTTTCTTT. Translating gives CSAAGDTEAFF.

J is TRBJ2-3 and V is TRBV7-8; possibly TRBD1 for D (5 bases). V dropped 1 base and J dropped 1 base, with 15 bases sitting between them. The CDR3 sequence is 17 residues long. CDR1 and CDR2 from the germline V gene are SGHVS and FQNEAQ. The CDR3: CASSLGDTGRGTDTQYF. DNA for the CDR3: TGTGCCAGCAGCTTAGGAGATACAGGTCGGGGCACAGATACGCAGTATTTT.

Only a few counts were recorded for this clonotype. The chain couples TRBV7-9 to TRBJ2-7; D is undetermined. Germline V gives CDR1 SEHNR, CDR2 FQNEAQ (reference sequence). Deletions cut 5 bases from V and 0 bases from J, with 11 bases between. This CDR3 region has 14 residues. In nucleotides, the CDR3 is TGTGCCAGCAGCCCCCGTACTAACTCCTACGAGCAGTACTTC. Its protein product is CASSPRTNSYEQYF.

This clonotype has only a few counts. The CDR3 DNA reads TGCGCCAGCAGCTTGGGGCCAGGAAACACAGATACGCAGTATTTT. Amino acids: CASSLGPGNTDTQYF. The V gene is TRBV5-1, the J gene TRBJ2-3; no clear D gene. Trimming took 0 bases from V and 2 from J, leaving 10 bases between them. This CDR3 region has 15 residues. Germline-derived CDR1 and CDR2 are SGHRS and YFSETQ.

This clonotype has a count of ten or more. The chain carries TRBV5-1 and TRBJ1-2; D gene unclear. The CDR3 has 12 amino acids. V gave up 4 bases and J gave up 4 bases, with 8 bases separating them. Per germline, CDR1 SGHRS and CDR2 YFSETQ. In DNA form, the CDR3 reads TGCGCCAGCAGCATGACAACCTATGGCTACACCTTC. It specifies CASSMTTYGYTF.

Many counts were recorded for this clonotype. The chain is built from TRBV6-1 and TRBJ1-1; 7 nucleotides line up with TRBD1. Germline V gives CDR1 MNHNS, CDR2 SASEGT. Losses at the gene ends were 5 bases for V and 1 base for J; bases not matched to a gene: 4. The CDR3 contains 14 residues. The CDR3 region is CASSRQGGNTEAFF. The CDR3 bases are TGTGCCAGCAGTCGTCAGGGGGGGAACACTGAAGCTTTCTTT.

This clonotype was seen ten or more times. CDR3 nucleotide sequence: TGTGCCAGCAGCCAAGATCTTATCGATGAGCAGTTCTTC. Residues: CASSQDLIDEQFF. The V gene is TRBV3-1, the J gene TRBJ2-1; D remains unclear. V shed 0 bases and J shed 8 bases, with 8 bases lying between them. The CDR3 spans 13 residues. The germline V gene has CDR1 LGHDT and CDR2 YNNKEL (reference sequence).

Regarding this clonotype: A read error may account for a junction end that differs from germline. As DNA, the CDR3 is TGCAGTGCGAGAGAGGGGCCGAGCTCCTACAATGAGCAGTTCTTC. It yields the protein CSAREGPSSYNEQFF. V gene TRBV20-1 combines with J gene TRBJ2-1; D tentatively reads TRBD1 or TRBD2 (5 bases each). The CDR3 covers 15 residues. Looked up from germline, CDR1 is DFQATT and CDR2 is SNEGSKA (reference sequence).

This clonotype showed up just a few times. This chain uses TRBV6-5 with TRBJ2-2; D may be TRBD1 (6 bases). The CDR3 consists of 16 residues. Germline CDR1 reads MNHEY; CDR2 reads SVGAGI. V shed 5 bases and J shed 0 bases, with 13 bases lying between them. The CDR3: CASSHGQPPNTGELFF. The CDR3 DNA sequence: TGTGCCAGCAGTCACGGACAGCCTCCGAACACCGGGGAGCTGTTTTTT.

In its sample, this clonotype was seen a few times. The chain combines TRBV29-1 with TRBJ2-3; D not resolved. The CDR3 is 14 amino acids. CDR1 is SQVTM and CDR2 is ANQGSEA in the germline V gene. Trimming took 2 bases from V and 2 from J, leaving 11 bases between them. CDR3 in DNA: TGCAGCGTTGAACCGGCGGCCCACACAGATACGCAGTATTTT. It specifies CSVEPAAHTDTQYF.

The sample holds one count of this clonotype. The junction shows a germline mismatch at one end, possibly a read error. V usage is TRBV18 and J usage is TRBJ2-1; maybe TRBD2 (7 bases). This CDR3 contains 17 residues. Germline values: CDR1 KGHSH, CDR2 LQKENI. CDR3 residues: CASSPPSGTTKYNGQFF. DNA for the CDR3: TGTGCCAGCTCACCGCCGAGCGGGACAACTAAATACAATGGGCAGTTCTTC.

This clonotype was picked up one time. The chain joins TRBV7-6 to TRBJ2-5, with D tentatively TRBD2 (5 bases). Trimming took off 0 bases at V and 2 bases at J, with 13 bases between the two ends. Germline CDR1 is SGHVS and CDR2 is FNYEAQ. There are 16 residues in the CDR3. Written as DNA, the CDR3 is TGTGCCAGCAGCTTAGCGGCGTGGAGGAGTCAAGAGACCCAGTACTTC. Its translation: CASSLAAWRSQETQYF.

This clonotype turned up a few times. The chain has TRBV20-1 and TRBJ1-1; D ambiguous. Trimming left V 0 bases short and J 0 bases short, with 11 bases between. The CDR3 extends over 15 amino acids. Germline CDR1 and CDR2: DFQATT and SNEGSKA (reference sequence). CDR3 DNA sequence: TGCAGTGCTAGAGATCTCGAGGTTCTGAACACTGAAGCTTTCTTT. It encodes CSARDLEVLNTEAFF.

The count of this clonotype is one. This chain joins TRBV12-5 and TRBJ2-7; no clear D. The germline V gene has CDR1 LGHNT and CDR2 FRNRAP. The CDR3 is 12 amino acids. This CDR3 reads CDIIPGPYEQYF. The CDR3 DNA reads as TGTGATATAATCCCGGGCCCCTACGAGCAGTACTTC.

This clonotype appeared a few times. V and J are TRBV10-3 and TRBJ1-2; D unresolved. CDR3 length: 13 amino acids. In germline, CDR1 is ENHRY, CDR2 SYGVKD. Between the trimmed V and J ends, which lost 5 bases and 2 bases, there was a span of 9 bases. CDR3 in amino acids: CAISRAQNYGYTF. The DNA for the CDR3 is TGTGCCATCAGTAGAGCGCAGAACTATGGCTACACCTTC.

This clonotype was counted only a few times. V gene TRBV24-1 combines with J gene TRBJ2-5; 7 bases are shared with TRBD2. Germline V gives CDR1 KGHDR, CDR2 SFDVKD. This CDR3 region has 15 residues. Germline trimming cut 5 bases from V and 0 bases from J; bases unmatched to any gene: 5. The CDR3 nucleotides read TGTGCCACCAGTGCGTCTAGCGGAAACCAAGAGACCCAGTACTTC. This codes for CATSASSGNQETQYF.